The 23 T cell receptor beta chains below all came from one sample that was sequenced in a study of cytomegalovirus exposure and HLA in healthy donors. Both 60 Vbeta primers and 13 Jbeta primers went into the PCR. Assay used: immunoSEQ multiplex PCR; TCRdb lists only in-frame clones, some missing. The sample records roughly 100,000 clones, approximately 72% being singletons. Sequenced: PBMCs. These receptors came from a woman in her 40s in good health and CMV-seronegative.

This clone was observed a handful of times. The chain is built from TRBV6-1 and TRBJ2-7; weak D call: TRBD1 (6 bases). Germline loops: CDR1 MNHNS, CDR2 SASEGT. This CDR3 is 14 amino acids long. The V gene lost 6 bases and the J gene lost 4 bases, with 16 bases spanning the gap. The CDR3 reads CASRTYRVLYEQYF. CDR3 coding DNA: TGTGCCAGCAGGACATACAGGGTTCTATACGAGCAGTACTTC.

V gene TRBV27 combines with J gene TRBJ2-4, with D perhaps TRBD2 (5 bases). V was shortened by 2 bases and J by 6 bases, with 8 bases between the two germline ends. The germline CDR1 and CDR2 sequences are MNHEY and SMNVEV (reference sequence). The CDR3 covers 13 residues. CDR3 sequence (DNA): TGTGCCAGCAGTTTACTCGAGGGAAACATTCAGTACTTC. It encodes CASSLLEGNIQYF.

This clone has more than one count but fewer than ten. The chain has TRBV4-3 and TRBJ2-7, with 10 bases matching TRBD2. V was clipped by 4 bases and J by 0 bases; unmatched bases: 0. Germline V gene data show CDR1 as LGHNA and CDR2 as YSLEER. This CDR3 spans 14 amino acids. The CDR3, as DNA: TGCGCCAGCAGCCCTAGCGGGAGCTCCTACGAGCAGTACTTC. Protein sequence: CASSPSGSSYEQYF.

The chain is built from TRBV7-6 and TRBJ1-4, with a weak D call TRBD1 (5 bases). With 0 bases removed from V and 7 bases from J, the gap between germline ends came to 15 bases. CDR1 is SGHVS and CDR2 is FNYEAQ in the germline V gene. This CDR3 is built from 16 residues. DNA of the CDR3: TGTGCCAGCAGCTTAGCAAACGGTAGGGGAGGTGAAAAACTGTTTTTT. The encoded protein is CASSLANGRGGEKLFF.

CDR3 sequence: CASSLPSGGTDTQYF. DNA of the CDR3: TGCGCCAGCAGCTTGCCTAGCGGGGGCACAGATACGCAGTATTTT. The rearrangement uses TRBV5-1 and TRBJ2-3; 9 nucleotides agree with TRBD2. The CDR3 length is 15 residues. Trimming removed 1 base from V and 1 base from J; junction bases left unmatched: 1. CDR1 is SGHRS, CDR2 YFSETQ, per germline.

V and J are TRBV11-2 and TRBJ1-4, with TRBD1 as a possible D gene (6 bases). CDR1 is SGHAT and CDR2 is FQNNGV in the germline V gene. V was trimmed by 5 bases and J by 5 bases, leaving 15 bases between them. The CDR3 contains 15 residues. For the CDR3, the DNA is TGTGCCAGCAGCAGCATAGGGGGAAAAAATGAAAAACTGTTTTTT. This sequence encodes CASSSIGGKNEKLFF.

This clone appeared once. This chain joins TRBV9 and TRBJ2-5, with a weak D call TRBD2 (5 bases). The V gene lost 0 bases and the J gene lost 5 bases, with 17 bases spanning the gap. Germline values: CDR1 SGDLS, CDR2 YYNGEE. This CDR3 region has 16 residues. The chain's CDR3 is CASSVESGLGFETQYF. The CDR3 DNA follows: TGTGCCAGCAGCGTAGAGTCTGGACTTGGGTTCGAGACCCAGTACTTC. The variable domain in full, completed from reference TRBV9 and TRBJ2-5, reads DSGVTQTPKHLITATGQRVTLRCSPRSGDLSVYWYQQSLDQGLQFLIQYYNGEERAKGNILERFSAQQFPDLHSELNLSSLELGDSALYFCASSVESGLGFETQYFGPGTRLLVL.

V is TRBV5-1 and J is TRBJ1-3; no reliable D call. CDR1 is SGHRS, CDR2 YFSETQ, per germline. With 0 bases removed from V and 8 bases from J, the gap between germline ends came to 12 bases. This CDR3 region has 14 residues. The CDR3 region has the DNA TGCGCCAGCAGCTTGGATGTCCAGCAGGACACCATATATTTT. Its protein product is CASSLDVQQDTIYF. The full variable domain, rest sourced from reference TRBV5-1 and TRBJ1-3, is KAGVTQTPRYLIKTRGQQVTLSCSPISGHRSVSWYQQTPGQGLQFLFEYFSETQRNKGNFPGRFSGRQFSNSRSEMNVSTLELGDSALYLCASSLDVQQDTIYFGEGSWLTVV.

The CDR3: CASNPRDRDEQYF. Written as DNA, the CDR3 is TGTGCCAGCAATCCTCGGGACAGGGACGAGCAGTACTTC. V is TRBV27 and J is TRBJ2-7, with TRBD1 matching over 9 bases. The germline V gene has CDR1 MNHEY and CDR2 SMNVEV (reference sequence). The CDR3 is 13 residues long. The ends lost 7 bases at V and 5 bases at J; junction bases unmatched: 6.

This clone was detected once. The V and J genes are TRBV18 and TRBJ2-7, with TRBD1 as a possible D gene (6 bases). V lost 3 bases and J lost 6, with 12 bases in between. CDR3 length: 13 amino acids. CDR1 KGHSH and CDR2 LQKENI come from the germline V gene. The CDR3 coding sequence is TGTGCCAGCTCACCGGCAACAGGGCCCGAGCAGTACTTC. Translated, it gives CASSPATGPEQYF.

V is TRBV6-6 and J is TRBJ2-3; 8 nucleotides line up with TRBD2. The CDR3 is 16 residues long. Trimming cost V 5 bases and J 4 bases; bases outside gene matches: 11. Germline V gives CDR1 MNHNY, CDR2 SVGAGI (reference sequence). The CDR3 nucleotides are TGTGCCAGCAGTCCCGTAGCGGGGAGGGGCGCAGATACGCAGTATTTT. Protein product: CASSPVAGRGADTQYF.

This clone was detected only once. The chain employs TRBV11-3 and TRBJ2-1; 9 bases are a match to TRBD2. Germline V gives CDR1 SGHNT, CDR2 YENEEA. The CDR3 extends over 15 amino acids. The ends lost 5 bases at V and 5 bases at J; junction bases unmatched: 7. The CDR3 loop reads CASSPQLAGNNEQFF. The CDR3 DNA sequence: TGTGCCAGCAGCCCACAACTAGCGGGTAACAATGAGCAGTTCTTC.

The chain joins TRBV27 to TRBJ2-1; D perhaps matches TRBD2 (5 bases). The length of the CDR3 is 16 residues. Trimming left V 4 bases short and J 5 bases short, with 18 bases between. The V gene's germline CDR1 is MNHEY and CDR2 SMNVEV (reference sequence). The CDR3: CASSSNLALGNNEQFF. The CDR3 DNA reads TGTGCCAGCAGTTCTAACCTAGCTCTAGGAAACAATGAGCAGTTCTTC.

This clone has a single count. The chain carries TRBV4-2 and TRBJ1-4; 7 bases align to TRBD1. This CDR3 has 16 residues. Germline V gives CDR1 LGHNA, CDR2 YNFKEQ. The V and J ends lost 6 bases and 4 bases, in that order; junction bases with no gene match: 11. In DNA, the CDR3 is TGTGCCAGCAGTCGCCGGCCGGGACAGCTTAATGAAAAACTGTTTTTT. Its translation is CASSRRPGQLNEKLFF.

The chain employs TRBV2 and TRBJ2-5, with TRBD2 matching 7 bases. The better agreement between TRBJ2-7 and the DNA end casts doubt on the J call. There are 14 residues in the CDR3. Germline lookup yields CDR1 SNHLY and CDR2 FYNNEI. In DNA, the CDR3 is TGTGCCAGCAGTGAGGGGGGGATCTCCTACGAGCAGTACTTC. This sequence encodes CASSEGGISYEQYF.

The chain has TRBV28 and TRBJ1-5; no clear D gene. This CDR3 comprises 13 residues. The V gene lost 8 bases and the J gene lost 1 base, with 9 bases spanning the gap. From germline, CDR1 is MDHEN and CDR2 SYDVKM. DNA for the CDR3: TGTGCCAGCTCACGCGGGAGCAATCAGCCCCAGCATTTT. Translation gives CASSRGSNQPQHF.

The gene calls are TRBV7-8 and TRBJ1-5; 11 nucleotides align to TRBD1. The CDR3 runs 19 residues. V lost 1 base and J lost 5; bases outside the gene matches: 13. The germline CDR1 and CDR2 sequences are SGHVS and FQNEAQ. This chain's CDR3 is CASSLGARTGGGLYQPQHF. Written as DNA, the CDR3 is TGTGCCAGCAGCTTAGGGGCTCGGACAGGGGGCGGACTGTATCAGCCCCAGCATTTT. Based on the CDR3 plus reference TRBV7-8 and TRBJ1-5, the full variable domain is GAGVSQSPRYKVAKRGQDVALRCDPISGHVSLFWYQQALGQGPEFLTYFQNEAQLDKSGLPSDRFFAERPEGSVSTLKIQRTQQEDSAVYLCASSLGARTGGGLYQPQHFGDGTRLSIL.

The V gene is TRBV7-2, the J gene TRBJ1-5; TRBD1 matches 8 bases. This CDR3 has 15 residues. Looked up from germline, CDR1 is SGHTA and CDR2 is FQGNSA. Trimming took 3 bases from V and 4 from J; bases not matched to a gene: 5. The CDR3 DNA reads TGTGCCAGCAGCTTGGACGGGACAGGTAATCAGCCCCAGCATTTT. This translates into CASSLDGTGNQPQHF. The variable domain in full, with the rest retrieved from reference TRBV7-2 and TRBJ1-5, is GAGVSQSPSNKVTEKGKDVELRCDPISGHTALYWYRQSLGQGLEFLIYFQGNSAPDKSGLPSDRFSAERTGGSVSTLTIQRTQQEDSAVYLCASSLDGTGNQPQHFGDGTRLSIL.

The chain uses TRBV19 and TRBJ2-7; TRBD2 agrees at 10 bases. There are 15 residues in the CDR3. Germline V gives CDR1 LNHDA, CDR2 SQIVND (reference sequence). V shed 4 bases, J shed 6 bases, and the junction held 9 bases outside the gene matches. CDR3 region: CASSRSPSGRGEQYF. As DNA, the CDR3 is TGTGCCAGTAGTAGATCTCCTAGCGGGAGAGGCGAGCAGTACTTC.

V gene TRBV7-2 combines with J gene TRBJ1-3, with 9 bases matching TRBD1. The junction had 14 bases not matched to a gene; V was cut back by 5 bases and J by 3 bases. The CDR3 runs 18 residues. CDR1 is SGHTA, CDR2 FQGNSA, per germline. The CDR3 is CASSVGPKQGARGNTIYF. CDR3 bases: TGTGCCAGCAGCGTCGGCCCTAAACAGGGGGCGCGTGGAAACACCATATATTTT.

The chain employs TRBV7-2 and TRBJ2-5; TRBD1 might be the D (8 bases). The CDR3 has 13 amino acids. Looked up from germline, CDR1 is SGHTA and CDR2 is FQGNSA. Trimming cost V 4 bases and J 11 bases, with 17 bases left between them. CDR3 amino acids: CASSSQGAGEQYF. CDR3 nucleotide sequence: TGTGCCAGCAGCTCCCAGGGGGCGGGGGAGCAGTACTTC.

The chain employs TRBV6-5 and TRBJ2-5; D not certain. The V end was cut by 6 bases, the J end by 11 bases, with 19 bases between. The V gene's germline CDR1 is MNHEY and CDR2 SVGAGI. This CDR3 is 13 amino acids long. The DNA of the CDR3 is TGTGCCAGCAGCCTCTACCCCCTCGGAGAGCAGTACTTC. It is translated as CASSLYPLGEQYF.

The chain has TRBV5-1 and TRBJ2-1; 10 nucleotides agree with TRBD2. The CDR3 is made up of 16 amino acids. Germline CDR1 reads SGHRS; CDR2 reads YFSETQ. V lost 4 bases and J lost 8; bases outside the gene matches: 12. CDR3 amino acids: CASSQLAGALSHEQFF. The CDR3 DNA sequence: TGCGCCAGCAGCCAGCTAGCGGGAGCGCTATCCCATGAGCAGTTCTTC.